This record concerns one TCR beta chain sequence. Antigen unknown. The CDR3 is made up of 20 amino acids. CDR1 SGHAT and CDR2 FQNNGV come from the germline V gene. V was shortened by 0 bases and J by 2 bases, with 22 bases between the two germline ends. This record belongs to a study of CD8 T cells in Susac syndrome. Study-wide results and limits: Maximal CD8+ clonal expansion in Susac was observed within TEMRA cells and among active patients. It was acknowledged in the study that the number of individuals who were included in its TCR sequencing and HLA analysis was relatively small. Within total CD8+ repertoires, around 15 Susac-specific public clones were found, and within CD8+ TEMRA repertoires, a few.

Random hexamers were used to reverse transcribe roughly 0.5 to 1 ug of RNA. TCRdb reprocessed the immunoSEQ multiplex PCR reads via MiXCR and lists one record per CDR3 protein. This table holds about 190,000 distinct CDR3 sequences, over 90% found once. The receptor's source is a human donor with Susac syndrome. J is TRBJ2-2 and V is TRBV11-2; no definite D call. Sequenced material: CD8+ T cells from PBMCs. CDR3 in amino acids: CASSLDLGTVHRHNTGELFF. Written as DNA, the CDR3 is TGTGCCAGCAGCTTAGATCTTGGCACCGTACATCGACATAACACCGGGGAGCTGTTTTTT.